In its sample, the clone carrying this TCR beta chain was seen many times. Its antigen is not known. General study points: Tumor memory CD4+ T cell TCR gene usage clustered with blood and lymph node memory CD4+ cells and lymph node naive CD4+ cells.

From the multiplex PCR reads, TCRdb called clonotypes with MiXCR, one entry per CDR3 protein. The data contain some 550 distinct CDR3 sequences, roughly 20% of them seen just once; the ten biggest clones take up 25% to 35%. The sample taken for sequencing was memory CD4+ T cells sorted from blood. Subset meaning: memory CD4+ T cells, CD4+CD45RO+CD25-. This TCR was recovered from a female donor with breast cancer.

The DNA for the CDR3 is TGTGCCAGCAGTGCTAGAGGGACTTATAACTATGGCTACACCTTC. Encoded protein: CASSARGTYNYGYTF. The J gene is TRBJ1-2, the V gene TRBV12-3 or TRBV12-4, with D perhaps TRBD1 (5 bases). V was cut by 5 bases and J by 1 base, with 14 bases left in between. This CDR3 has 15 residues.